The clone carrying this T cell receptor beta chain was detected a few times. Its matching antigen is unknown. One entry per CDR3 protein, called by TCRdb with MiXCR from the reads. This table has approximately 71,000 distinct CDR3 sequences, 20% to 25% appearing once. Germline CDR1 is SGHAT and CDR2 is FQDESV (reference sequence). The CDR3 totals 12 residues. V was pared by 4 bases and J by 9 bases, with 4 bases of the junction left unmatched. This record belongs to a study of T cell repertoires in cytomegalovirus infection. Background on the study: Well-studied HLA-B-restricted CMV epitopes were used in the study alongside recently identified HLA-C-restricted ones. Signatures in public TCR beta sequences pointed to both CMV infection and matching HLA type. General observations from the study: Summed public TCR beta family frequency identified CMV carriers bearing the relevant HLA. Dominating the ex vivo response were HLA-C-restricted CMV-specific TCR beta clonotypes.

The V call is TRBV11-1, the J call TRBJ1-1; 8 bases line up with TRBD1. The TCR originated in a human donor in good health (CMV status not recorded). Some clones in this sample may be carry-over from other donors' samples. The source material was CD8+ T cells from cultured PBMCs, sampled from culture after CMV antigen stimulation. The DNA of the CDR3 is TGTGCCAGCAGCTACCGACAGGGGAAAGCTTTCTTT. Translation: CASSYRQGKAFF.